This TCR beta chain stems from a study of blood T cells in healthy people across ages. Germline lookup yields CDR1 MNHEY and CDR2 SVGEGT. This CDR3 has 15 residues. V was shortened by 7 bases and J by 4 bases, with 17 bases between the two germline ends. The second PCR ran about 7 to 12 cycles with a sample-barcoded 5' primer and J-beta primers. MiXCR, applied by TCRdb to the 5' RACE reads, yields one record per CDR3 protein. The repertoire holds 650,000 to 1,000,000 distinct CDR3 sequences, with roughly 35% as singletons. Sequencing input: blood. The chain joins TRBV6-2 or TRBV6-3 to TRBJ2-1; D is perhaps TRBD2 (6 bases). The receptor comes from a man aged 18 to 30 in good health. The CDR3 reads CASNGGGGKYNEQFF. CDR3 DNA sequence: TGTGCCAGCAACGGGGGAGGCGGGAAATACAATGAGCAGTTCTTC.